The clone carrying this TCR beta chain was picked up many times. Its specificity is unknown. The CDR3 sequence is 15 residues long. Germline V CDR1 and CDR2: SEHNR, FQNEAQ (reference sequence). Between the trimmed V and J ends, which lost 7 bases and 7 bases, there was a span of 19 bases. The data are from a study of T cells in Graves' hyperthyroidism and ophthalmopathy. Study-wide findings and caveats: A 13 V-J model separated ophthalmopathy from stable hyperthyroidism. Most thyroid-expanded clonotypes above 0.001 were also found in blood.

Patients were excluded for uncontrolled infection, other autoimmune disease, pregnancy or lactation. Fresh peripheral blood, about 10 ml of it, supplied the PBMCs. Researchers took RNA transcripts and amplified the TCR beta CDR3 regions from them. The primer set for the first-round RT-PCR of the TCR CDR3 was HTBI. TCRdb reanalysed the multiplex PCR reads using MiXCR and keeps one entry per CDR3 protein. Of about 24,000 distinct CDR3 sequences in the sample, under 55% were seen once. The J gene is TRBJ1-4, the V gene TRBV7-9; maybe TRBD1 (5 bases). This clonotype was obtained from a woman in her thirties or forties with Graves' hyperthyroidism that later progressed to Graves' ophthalmopathy. Source material: blood. CDR3 nucleotides: TGTGCCAGCAAAGCGGGGGTGGGGAACATTGAAAAACTGTTTTTT. It encodes CASKAGVGNIEKLFF.